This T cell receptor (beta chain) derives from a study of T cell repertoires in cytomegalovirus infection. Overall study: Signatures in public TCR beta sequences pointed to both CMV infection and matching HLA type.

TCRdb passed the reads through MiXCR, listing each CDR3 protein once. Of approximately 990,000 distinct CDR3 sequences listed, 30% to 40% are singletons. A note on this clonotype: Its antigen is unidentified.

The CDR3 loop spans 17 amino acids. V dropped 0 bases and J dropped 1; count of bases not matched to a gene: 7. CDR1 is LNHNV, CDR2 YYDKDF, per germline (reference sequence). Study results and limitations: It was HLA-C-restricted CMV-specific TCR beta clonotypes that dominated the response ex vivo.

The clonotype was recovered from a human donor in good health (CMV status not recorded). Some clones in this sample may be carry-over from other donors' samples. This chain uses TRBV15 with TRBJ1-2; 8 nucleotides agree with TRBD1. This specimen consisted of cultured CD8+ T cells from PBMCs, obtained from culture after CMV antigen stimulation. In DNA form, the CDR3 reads TGTGCCACCAGCAGAGAGACAGGGGATGGGTTTAACTATGGCTACACCTTC. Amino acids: CATSRETGDGFNYGYTF.